Listed below are T cell receptor beta chains from one sample, sequenced in a study of long-term antiretroviral therapy in people with HIV. Sequencing used immunoSEQ multiplex PCR; TCRdb keeps in-frame clones, though not all of them. The repertoire includes just over 20,000 clones, around 80% of them detected once, and almost 9.5% sits in the top ten. The source was unsorted PBMCs, collected 4.1 years after starting antiretroviral therapy. The receptors stem from a woman between 40 and 55 years old with HIV. Both conserved end residues are part of each CDR3. The D gene is left open where the match is weak. Size tells how often a clone was seen (once, few, many) or the class of an expanded clone, and some rows leave it out.

clone size,J gene,D gene,V gene,CDR3 DNA,CDR3 protein
.,TRBJ2-7,.,TRBV11-3,TGTGCCAGCAGCTTAGGATCGACCGCTTACGAGCAGTACTTC,CASSLGSTAYEQYF
.,TRBJ1-6,.,TRBV27,TGTGCCAGCAGTTACGGGACACCCAATTCACCCCTCCACTTT,CASSYGTPNSPLHF
.,TRBJ1-1,.,TRBV7-9,TGTGCCAGCAGCTTCGGGAACACTGAAGCTTTCTTT,CASSFGNTEAFF
.,TRBJ2-1,TRBD2,TRBV4-1,TGCGCCAGCAGCCAAGAACTAGCGGACCACTACAATGAGCAGTTCTTC,CASSQELADHYNEQFF
once,TRBJ2-7,TRBD1,TRBV7-2,TGTGCCAGCAGCCAGACAGGGGTCGAGCAGTACTTC,CASSQTGVEQYF
once,TRBJ1-5,.,TRBV6-5,TGTGCCAGCAGTTACGTTAGCAATCAGCCCCAGCATTTT,CASSYVSNQPQHF
once,TRBJ2-2,TRBD1,TRBV27,TGTGCCAGCAGTTGGTTTGGGACAGGGCTGACCGGGGAGCTGTTTTTT,CASSWFGTGLTGELFF
few,TRBJ1-2,TRBD1,TRBV27,TGTGCCAGCAAATTGGGAGGGGGCGATCGCTACACCTTC,CASKLGGGDRYTF
.,TRBJ1-1,TRBD1,TRBV18,TGTGCCAGCTCACCCAGGGGGGGAAACACTGAAGCTTTCTTT,CASSPRGGNTEAFF
few,TRBJ1-2,TRBD1,TRBV10-3,TGTGCCATCAGATCCGACAGGGGTTATGGCTACACCTTC,CAIRSDRGYGYTF
.,TRBJ2-3,.,TRBV9,TGTGCCAGCAGCGTAGGCCAAGATACGCAGTATTTT,CASSVGQDTQYF
once,TRBJ2-3,TRBD2,TRBV12-5,TGTGCTAGTGGTTTGCGGGCGGGAGTCACAGATACGCAGTATTTT,CASGLRAGVTDTQYF
.,TRBJ2-5,TRBD2,TRBV4-2,TGTGCCAGCAGCCACGGACTAGCGGGAGATCAAGAGACCCAGTACTTC,CASSHGLAGDQETQYF
once,TRBJ2-2,.,TRBV7-9,TGTGCCAGCAGCTTACACCAAAACACCGGGGAGCTGTTTTTT,CASSLHQNTGELFF
.,TRBJ2-5,.,TRBV18,TGTGCCAGCTCACCACCCCAGCAAGAGACCCAGTACTTC,CASSPPQQETQYF
.,TRBJ2-3,TRBD2,TRBV11-3,TGTGCCAGCAGCCCGCGACTAGCGGGGGGGACTAGCACAGATACGCAGTATTTT,CASSPRLAGGTSTDTQYF
.,TRBJ1-2,.,TRBV5-1,TGCGCCAGCAGCTTGGACTGGGCCGGGGGAAAAGGCTACACCTTC,CASSLDWAGGKGYTF
.,TRBJ1-2,.,TRBV4-2,TGTGCCAGCAGCACGGAACCTATGATATTAGAGCAGGGCTACACCTTC,CASSTEPMILEQGYTF
.,TRBJ2-2,.,TRBV30,TGTGCCTGGAGTTACTCCACCGGGGAGCTGTTTTTT,CAWSYSTGELFF
few,TRBJ1-2,.,TRBV6-6,TGTGCCAGCAGTTACCCCGGATCCGCTGTCAATGGCTACACCTTC,CASSYPGSAVNGYTF
.,TRBJ2-6,.,TRBV18,TGTGCCAGCTCGCGGGACCAGCGATCTGGGGCCAACGTCCTGACTTTC,CASSRDQRSGANVLTF
.,TRBJ1-1,.,TRBV2,TGTGCCAGCAGCAGCCGAGGGAGACCCACTGAAGCTTTCTTT,CASSSRGRPTEAFF
.,TRBJ1-2,TRBD1,TRBV11-2,TGTGCCAGCAGTCAACCAGGGGGGGATTACTATGGCTACACCTTC,CASSQPGGDYYGYTF
.,TRBJ1-3,.,TRBV18,TGTGCCAGCTCACCAGCGAGCTCTGGAAACACCATATATTTT,CASSPASSGNTIYF
.,TRBJ2-7,TRBD1,TRBV5-6,TGTGCCAGCAGCTCATCCGGACAGGGGGCCTTTGAGCAGTACTTC,CASSSSGQGAFEQYF
.,TRBJ2-3,TRBD2,TRBV2,TGTGCCACCCGACTAGCGGGGACTAGCACAGATACGCAGTATTTT,CATRLAGTSTDTQYF
.,TRBJ2-2,.,TRBV7-9,TGTGCCAGCAGCTTAGCCACAATGGGGACCGGGGAGCTGTTTTTT,CASSLATMGTGELFF
.,TRBJ1-2,.,TRBV6-1,TGTGCCAGCAGTGAAACTCTCCTCCTCCCCTATGGCTACACCTTC,CASSETLLLPYGYTF
.,TRBJ2-7,.,TRBV5-6,TGTGCCAGTTTGTCGGGGTCCAACAGCTACGAGCAGTACTTC,CASLSGSNSYEQYF
.,TRBJ2-2,.,TRBV5-1,TGCGCCAGCAGCTTGGCCGGGGAGCTGTTTTTT,CASSLAGELFF
.,TRBJ2-1,TRBD2,TRBV5-4,TGTGCCAGCAGCTTGGGGGGACTAGCGGGAGTCGATGAGCAGTTCTTC,CASSLGGLAGVDEQFF
.,TRBJ1-1,TRBD1,TRBV5-1,TGCGCCAGCAGCGTCGGGACAGGGTCGGAAGCTTTCTTT,CASSVGTGSEAFF
.,TRBJ1-1,.,TRBV4-1,TGCGCCAGCAGCCAAGGTGCGACAGGAGTGTGGACTGAAGCTTTCTTT,CASSQGATGVWTEAFF
.,TRBJ1-2,.,TRBV10-3,TGTGCCATCAGTGAGTCCTCGGGTTACTATGGCTACACCTTC,CAISESSGYYGYTF
few,TRBJ2-7,.,TRBV25-1,TGTGCCAGCAGTGGTGGCAGGGCGACCTACGAGCAGTACTTC,CASSGGRATYEQYF
.,TRBJ1-3,TRBD1,TRBV9,TGTGCCAGCAGCGAGAGGACAGGGTGGATCGGAAACACCATATATTTT,CASSERTGWIGNTIYF
.,TRBJ2-7,.,TRBV11-2,TGTGCCAGCAGCTTATCCGGGAGCTACGAGCAGTACTTC,CASSLSGSYEQYF
.,TRBJ2-3,TRBD2,TRBV10-2,TGCGCCAGCAGTGAGCCGCCTAGCGGGGGGGCCAGTGATACGCAGTATTTT,CASSEPPSGGASDTQYF
.,TRBJ2-3,.,TRBV9,TGTGCCAGCAGCCCCAGCTGGAGCACAGATACGCAGTATTTT,CASSPSWSTDTQYF
.,TRBJ2-7,.,TRBV30,TGTGCCTGGACCCGAGGTGAGAGCGGATACTACGAGCAGTACTTC,CAWTRGESGYYEQYF
.,TRBJ1-4,TRBD1,TRBV5-1,TGCGCCAGCAGCTTCGACAGGGGACCCACAACTAATGAAAAACTGTTTTTT,CASSFDRGPTTNEKLFF
once,TRBJ1-4,.,TRBV5-1,TGCGCCAGCAGCCCCCGATCCTTTGGTACAGAAAAACTGTTTTTT,CASSPRSFGTEKLFF
.,TRBJ1-3,.,TRBV5-1,TGCGCCAGCAGCTTGGGGGGGCAAAACACCATATATTTT,CASSLGGQNTIYF
.,TRBJ1-5,TRBD1,TRBV5-1,TGCGCCAGCAGCTTGCAACGGGACAGGGGGCTAGGCAATCAGCCCCAGCATTTT,CASSLQRDRGLGNQPQHF
.,TRBJ1-1,.,TRBV7-9,TGTGCCAGCAGCTTAGGGGGACAAGACACTGAAGCTTTCTTT,CASSLGGQDTEAFF
.,TRBJ1-1,.,TRBV15,TGTGCCACCAGCAGAGTCCCCTCTGAAGCTTTCTTT,CATSRVPSEAFF
.,TRBJ2-7,.,TRBV6-5,TGTGCCAGCATTAAACCAGGGTCGCGGGAGCAGTACTTC,CASIKPGSREQYF